A selection of T cell receptor beta chains follows, all from one sample in a study of identical twins. TCRdb ran MiXCR on the 5' RACE reads and lists one entry per CDR3 protein. Among 1,800,000 or so distinct CDR3 sequences, under 35% were seen once, and the ten largest hold about 0.25%. The sample consisted of cord blood. All receptors come from a newborn girl in good health. Both conserved end residues are part of each CDR3. A D gene is named only where the DNA matches it firmly. Size is stated for part of the rows, as once, few or many counts, or as a class when the clone is expanded.

V gene	D gene	J gene	clone size	CDR3 DNA	CDR3 protein
TRBV2	NA	TRBJ2-7	once	TGTTCCAGCAGTGCAATTTACGAGCAGTACTTC	CSSSAIYEQYF
TRBV4-2	NA	TRBJ2-7	few	TGTGCCAGCAGCCCTACTCTAGCGTCCTCCTACGAGCAGTACTTC	CASSPTLASSYEQYF
TRBV3-1	NA	TRBJ2-1	few	TGTGCCAGCAGCGACCCACGCGGGCAGTTCTTC	CASSDPRGQFF
TRBV6-1	NA	TRBJ2-5	few	TGTGCCAGCAGTGAAATGGAGGGGACAGTCCAAGAGACCCAGTACTTC	CASSEMEGTVQETQYF
TRBV20-1	TRBD2	TRBJ2-3	few	TGCAGTGCTAGAGATCTGACTAGCGGGGCCATACTTACGCAGTATTTT	CSARDLTSGAILTQYF
TRBV20-1	TRBD1	TRBJ1-2	NA	TGCAGTGCCAAAGAAACAGGGGCGCGGACCTATGGCTACACCTTC	CSAKETGARTYGYTF
TRBV6-4	TRBD1	TRBJ2-3	NA	TGTGCCAGCAGTCCACTCGGGACAGGGGGTCAGTATTTT	CASSPLGTGGQYF
TRBV18	TRBD1	TRBJ2-3	many	TGTGCCAGCAGCCCGGGACAGGGAAACACAGATACGCAGTATTTT	CASSPGQGNTDTQYF
TRBV15	NA	TRBJ2-1	few	TGTGCCACCAGAGTAGGCTACAATGAGCAGTTCTTC	CATRVGYNEQFF
TRBV18	NA	TRBJ2-5	NA	TGTGCCAGCTCACCACCGTGGAGGCAGCAAGAGACCCAGTACTTC	CASSPPWRQQETQYF
TRBV7-9	TRBD1	TRBJ1-4	few	TGTGCCAGCAGCTTAGGGCCCTCAGACAGGGCGAGGAAAGAAAAACTGTTTTTT	CASSLGPSDRARKEKLFF
TRBV27	NA	TRBJ2-7	NA	TGTGCCAGCGCTCGGGGGCTATCAACCGACGAGCAGTACTTC	CASARGLSTDEQYF
TRBV7-9	NA	TRBJ2-3	few	TGTGCCAGCAGCTTAGCGGCCAGGGCCATTGCTACGCAGTATTTT	CASSLAARAIATQYF
TRBV6-6	TRBD1	TRBJ1-1	NA	TGTGCCAGCAGTAGACAGGGGGCTCGCGGTGAAGCTTTCTTT	CASSRQGARGEAFF
TRBV18	TRBD2	TRBJ2-1	NA	TGTGCCAGCTCACCATCTAGCGGGAGATACAATGAGCAGTTCTTC	CASSPSSGRYNEQFF
TRBV25-1	NA	TRBJ1-3	NA	TGTGCCAGCAGTGAAAGCGCCTCTGGAAACACCATATATTTT	CASSESASGNTIYF
TRBV27	NA	TRBJ2-7	NA	TGTGCCAGCAGTTTATCCTCGGTAGGGGTTCAGCCTGTGAACGAGCAGTACTTC	CASSLSSVGVQPVNEQYF
TRBV30	TRBD1	TRBJ1-4	NA	TGTGCCTGGAGTCGGACAGGGGGGGATGAAAAACTGTTTTTT	CAWSRTGGDEKLFF
TRBV20-1	NA	TRBJ1-1	NA	TGCAGTGCTAGTCGACCAGGGATGGACACTGAAGCTTTCTTT	CSASRPGMDTEAFF
TRBV12-3/TRBV12-4	TRBD2	TRBJ2-7	few	TGTGCCAGCAGCTTTAGCGGGGGGCTCTCCTACGAGCAGTACTTC	CASSFSGGLSYEQYF
TRBV20-1	TRBD1	TRBJ1-1	few	TGCAGTGCAAGACAGGGTTGGTCCCTAAACACTGAAGCTTTCTTT	CSARQGWSLNTEAFF
TRBV21-1	NA	TRBJ2-4	few	TGTGCCAGCAGCACCCGGACTAGCGGGAGCAAAGGAACCAAAAACATTCAGTACTTC	CASSTRTSGSKGTKNIQYF
TRBV7-2	TRBD1	TRBJ2-5	few	TGTGCCAGCAGCTTGGACAGGGGCGCAGATGAGCAGTACTTC	CASSLDRGADEQYF
TRBV5-1	TRBD2	TRBJ2-2	NA	TGCGCCAGCAGCGGGCTAGCGGGGTCGAACACCGGGGAGCTGTTTTTT	CASSGLAGSNTGELFF
TRBV20-1	TRBD2	TRBJ2-3	NA	TGCAGCGAGATGGTCTGGGCGGGGGGCCAGGATGAGCAGTATTTT	CSEMVWAGGQDEQYF
TRBV29-1	TRBD2	TRBJ2-4	few	TGCAGCGTTGAGAGGGCTAGCGGACACTTCTACGGGCAGTACTTC	CSVERASGHFYGQYF
TRBV4-1	TRBD2	TRBJ2-1	few	TGCGCCAGCAGCCGCTCTAAGCGGGGGCCGCACAATGAGCAGTTCTTC	CASSRSKRGPHNEQFF
TRBV20-1	NA	TRBJ2-3	few	TGCAGTGCTAGCTCGCGCAGCGCAGATACGCAGTATTTT	CSASSRSADTQYF
TRBV2	TRBD2	TRBJ2-7	NA	TGTGCCAGCAGTGAAGCCTCCGGACTAGCGGGGTACGAGCAGTACTTC	CASSEASGLAGYEQYF
TRBV20-1	TRBD2	TRBJ2-4	NA	TGCAGTGCTAGAGGACTAGCGGGAGTCATTGAGCAGTACTTC	CSARGLAGVIEQYF
TRBV2	NA	TRBJ2-1	few	TGTGCCAGCAGGCTCGAGGGTGAGCAGTTCTTC	CASRLEGEQFF
TRBV7-2	NA	TRBJ2-3	NA	TGTGCCAGCAACTTATCAAACTCCCTAGGGGAGTATTTT	CASNLSNSLGEYF
TRBV7-8	NA	TRBJ2-1	NA	TGTGCCAGCAGCTTCTTCACCGGGGGTACCAATGAGCAGTTCTTC	CASSFFTGGTNEQFF
TRBV7-8	NA	TRBJ1-1	NA	TGTGCCAGCAGCCCATCAGGGGTGGGGATGAACACTGAAGCTTTCTTT	CASSPSGVGMNTEAFF
TRBV15	NA	TRBJ1-2	NA	TGTGCCACCAGCAGAGATCTGCAGGTCCTATATGGCTACACCTTC	CATSRDLQVLYGYTF
TRBV24-1	NA	TRBJ2-1	NA	TGTGCCACCAGTGATTCAGGACACCCCTACAATGAGCAGTTCTTC	CATSDSGHPYNEQFF
TRBV29-1	TRBD1	TRBJ1-2	many	TGCAGCACCCGGGCCCGGGACAGAGGGTATGGCTACACCTTC	CSTRARDRGYGYTF
TRBV20-1	TRBD2	TRBJ2-3	NA	TGCACCGGGGGGACTAGCGGCACAGATACGCAGTATTTT	CTGGTSGTDTQYF
TRBV9	NA	TRBJ2-3	NA	TGTGCCAGCAGCCCACAGATAACCGGGTCGGCAGATACGCAGTATTTT	CASSPQITGSADTQYF
TRBV10-3	NA	TRBJ1-1	few	TGTGCCATCAGGAGGACAGCGAACACTGAAGCTTTCTTT	CAIRRTANTEAFF
TRBV24-1	NA	TRBJ2-1	NA	TGTGCCACCACTAAGTCCGGATACAATGAGCAGTTCTTC	CATTKSGYNEQFF
TRBV24-1	NA	TRBJ2-7	few	TGTGCCACCAGTGACGAACGGGTCTCCTACGAGCAGTACTTC	CATSDERVSYEQYF
TRBV20-1	TRBD1	TRBJ1-4	NA	TGCAGTGCTAGAGACGGGACAGTATTTGAAAAACTGTTTTTT	CSARDGTVFEKLFF
TRBV15	NA	TRBJ2-3	few	TGTGCCACCAGCAGAGAGGAAGGGGGTCGCACAGATACGCAGTATTTT	CATSREEGGRTDTQYF
TRBV5-1	NA	TRBJ2-1	NA	TGCGCCAGCAGCTTGGACCCAAACAGGTATCAGCAGTTCTTC	CASSLDPNRYQQFF